The present T cell receptor (beta chain) was sequenced within a study of beta chain features in type 1 diabetes. Study-level findings and limits: Shorter templates may be favored by PCR, equally so in patients and controls. Researchers report that Type 1 diabetes patients had moderately but significantly shorter TCRB CDR3s across all four CD4+ subsets. There was a possibility that cDNA sequencing over-represented cells with high TCR expression.

This clone was found a few times. Its matching antigen is unknown. Every participating donor gave one draw, a heparinised blood sample averaging about 100 mL. Expressed TCRB transcripts were sequenced because the entire RNA isolate underwent reverse transcription. The data were produced by immunoSEQ multiplex PCR, yet TCRdb's version contains in-frame clones alone and is incomplete. The data show roughly 170,000 clones, more than 10% seen once. This CDR3 is 15 amino acids long. V shed 1 base, J shed 6 bases, and the junction held 7 bases outside the gene matches. Germline V lookup: CDR1 MGHRA, CDR2 YSYEKL.

Sequenced: central memory CD4+ T cells from blood. The receptor comes from a woman between 18 and 29 years old in good health. The genes are TRBV4-1 and TRBJ2-7; TRBD1 agrees at 9 bases. The CDR3 nucleotides read TGCGCCAGCAGCCAAGTACCGGGACAGGGTGGCGAGCAGTACTTC. This encodes CASSQVPGQGGEQYF.